This entry lists 20 T cell receptor beta chains sequenced from one sample in a study of blood T cell repertoires in COVID-19. Measured with immunoSEQ multiplex PCR; TCRdb has only the in-frame clones, and not every one. The table lists 360,000 or so clones, 85% to 90% of them singletons. The sample taken for sequencing was PBMCs or T cells enriched from blood (not recorded which). The receptors derive from a woman aged 30 to 39 who had been exposed to COVID-19.

The chain recombines TRBV7-9 with TRBJ1-1, with 9 bases identical to TRBD1. The CDR3 length is 15 residues. Germline V CDR1 and CDR2: SEHNR, FQNEAQ (reference sequence). Trimming took 4 bases from V and 1 from J; bases not matched to a gene: 4. The DNA for the CDR3 is TGTGCCAGCAGCTGGGGGACAGGGCCGAACACTGAAGCTTTCTTT. Its translation: CASSWGTGPNTEAFF.

The chain is built from TRBV29-1 and TRBJ2-7, with 8 positions matching TRBD1. The length of the CDR3 is 13 residues. CDR1 is SQVTM and CDR2 is ANQGSEA in the germline V gene. With 4 bases clipped from V and 3 bases from J, the junction kept 5 bases outside the gene matches. CDR3 sequence reads: CSVVRGPYYEQYF. The CDR3 nucleotides are TGCAGCGTTGTCAGGGGGCCCTACTACGAGCAGTACTTC.

The chain joins TRBV12-5 to TRBJ2-3; 8 nucleotides match TRBD2. The V and J ends lost 2 bases and 0 bases, in that order; junction bases with no gene match: 1. The CDR3 consists of 15 residues. Germline loops: CDR1 LGHNT, CDR2 FRNRAP. CDR3 in amino acids: CASGLSSGSTDTQYF. CDR3 in DNA: TGTGCTAGTGGTTTGTCTAGCGGGAGCACAGATACGCAGTATTTT. Drawing the rest from reference TRBV12-5 and TRBJ2-3, the complete variable domain is DARVTQTPRHKVTEMGQEVTMRCQPILGHNTVFWYRQTMMQGLELLAYFRNRAPLDDSGMPKDRFSAEMPDATLATLKIQPSEPRDSAVYFCASGLSSGSTDTQYFGPGTRLTVL.

The CDR3 DNA follows: TGTGCCAGCAGCCCTGGTTTGGAGTCGAGCTCACCCCTCCACTTT. Protein product: CASSPGLESSSPLHF. V gene TRBV16 combines with J gene TRBJ1-6; D is uncertain. V lost 4 bases, J lost 10 bases, and 17 bases lay in between. The germline V gene encodes CDR1 KGHSY and CDR2 FQNENV. This CDR3 region has 15 residues.

In this sample, this clone turned up once. The V and J genes are TRBV11-2 and TRBJ2-5; D is possibly TRBD1 (6 bases). The CDR3 is 13 amino acids. Germline V gene sequence: CDR1 SGHAT, CDR2 FQNNGV. Trimming stripped 5 bases from V and 9 bases from J, with 16 bases between. Here the CDR3 reads CASSPTGAVAQYF. In nucleotides, the CDR3 is TGTGCCAGCAGCCCGACAGGAGCGGTGGCCCAGTACTTC. Filled out from reference TRBV11-2 and TRBJ2-5, the complete variable domain reads EAGVAQSPRYKIIEKRQSVAFWCNPISGHATLYWYQQILGQGPKLLIQFQNNGVVDDSQLPKDRFSAERLKGVDSTLKIQPAKLEDSAVYLCASSPTGAVAQYFGPGTRLLVL.

The CDR3 sequence: CASSLWTGINEQFF. The CDR3, as DNA: TGTGCCAGCAGTTTGTGGACAGGAATCAATGAGCAGTTCTTC. The V gene is TRBV7-9, the J gene TRBJ2-1, with 7 positions matching TRBD1. The length of the CDR3 is 14 residues. Germline V gives CDR1 SEHNR, CDR2 FQNEAQ (reference sequence). V lost 6 bases to trimming and J lost 6 bases; unmatched junction nucleotides: 8.

The chain is built from TRBV5-6 and TRBJ2-3; 13 bases align to TRBD2. V shed 4 bases and J 0 bases; nucleotides not matched to a gene: 11. The germline V gene encodes CDR1 SGHDT and CDR2 YYEEEE. This CDR3 contains 19 residues. CDR3 nucleotides: TGTGCCAGCAGCCTTCCCGGGACTAGCGGGATAGGGAGCACAGATACGCAGTATTTT. Protein: CASSLPGTSGIGSTDTQYF.

In its sample, this clone was seen once. The sample holds other DNA sequences that translate to the same CDR3. The V gene is TRBV5-1, the J gene TRBJ2-1; the D is unclear. This CDR3 comprises 12 residues. CDR1 SGHRS and CDR2 YFSETQ come from the germline V gene. Trimming took 5 bases from V and 0 from J, leaving 3 bases between them. CDR3 protein: CASSLSYNEQFF. In DNA form, the CDR3 reads TGCGCCAGCAGTCTCTCCTACAATGAGCAGTTCTTC.

The genes are TRBV13 and TRBJ1-4, with D perhaps TRBD1 (6 bases). The CDR3 runs 17 residues. V lost 5 bases to trimming and J lost 0 bases, with 16 bases between them. The V gene's germline CDR1 is PRHDT and CDR2 FYEKMQ (reference sequence). CDR3 loop: CASSPRGGHATNEKLFF. As DNA, the CDR3 is TGTGCCAGCAGCCCCCGGGGGGGACATGCAACTAATGAAAAACTGTTTTTT. The full variable domain, with the rest looked up from reference TRBV13 and TRBJ1-4, is AAGVIQSPRHLIKEKRETATLKCYPIPRHDTVYWYQQGPGQDPQFLISFYEKMQSDKGSIPDRFSAQQFSDYHSELNMSSLELGDSALYFCASSPRGGHATNEKLFFGSGTQLSVL.

This chain uses TRBV28 with TRBJ2-1; TRBD2 matches at 12 bases. CDR3 length equals 20 residues. The germline gives CDR1 MDHEN, CDR2 SYDVKM. The trim removed 5 bases at V and 8 bases at J, leaving 22 bases unmatched. As DNA, the CDR3 is TGTGCCAGCAGTCCGGCGACTAGCGGGAGAGTGCTGGCCTCTGCTTATGAGCAGTTCTTC. Protein: CASSPATSGRVLASAYEQFF.

CDR3 sequence (DNA): TGTGCCAGCAACCTAGACAGTTATCAGCCCCAGCATTTT. It is translated as CASNLDSYQPQHF. This chain joins TRBV6-5 and TRBJ1-5; D possibly corresponds to TRBD1 (5 bases). Germline-derived CDR1 and CDR2 are MNHEY and SVGAGI. CDR3 length: 13 amino acids. Trimming stripped 7 bases from V and 5 bases from J, with 12 bases between.

The V gene is TRBV5-1, the J gene TRBJ2-7, with 9 bases lining up with TRBD1. The germline V gene has CDR1 SGHRS and CDR2 YFSETQ. Trimming took 4 bases from V and 0 from J; bases not matched to a gene: 8. This CDR3 is 16 amino acids long. CDR3 protein: CASSIAGTGYSYEQYF. CDR3 nucleotides: TGCGCCAGCAGCATCGCCGGGACAGGGTACTCCTACGAGCAGTACTTC.

The V gene is TRBV10-2, the J gene TRBJ2-1; no firm D call. Per germline, CDR1 WSHSY and CDR2 SAAADI. The V and J ends lost 4 bases and 4 bases respectively, with 11 bases between them. The CDR3 covers 14 residues. DNA for the CDR3: TGCGCCAGCAGTGCTTCTAGTCTGTACAATGAGCAGTTCTTC. The encoded protein is CASSASSLYNEQFF.

The chain links TRBV6-6 to TRBJ2-5, with D possibly being TRBD1 (5 bases). The CDR3 runs to 13 residues. V was clipped by 2 bases and J by 4 bases, with 8 bases between them. Per the germline V gene, CDR1 is MNHNY and CDR2 is SVGAGI (reference sequence). The CDR3 nucleotides are TGTGCCAGCAGTTACAGCAGGGTAGAGACCCAGTACTTC. This sequence encodes CASSYSRVETQYF.

CDR3 sequence: CASSEEGGRRGFHNEQFF. The CDR3 DNA sequence: TGTGCCAGCAGTGAAGAAGGCGGGAGACGCGGGTTCCACAATGAGCAGTTCTTC. The chain links TRBV25-1 to TRBJ2-1; 7 bases are a match to TRBD2. After removal of 2 bases from V and 5 bases from J, the junction contained 15 bases not matched to a gene. The CDR3 is 18 amino acids. Germline CDR1 reads MGHDK; CDR2 reads SYGVNS.

The V and J genes are TRBV5-1 and TRBJ2-2; 12 bases line up with TRBD1. J was trimmed by 4 bases and V by 4 bases; bases with no gene match: 8. This CDR3 comprises 17 residues. The germline CDR1 and CDR2 sequences are SGHRS and YFSETQ. In DNA, the CDR3 is TGCGCCAGCAGCAGGGGACAGGGGGCACTGGTCACCGGGGAGCTGTTTTTT. Its translation is CASSRGQGALVTGELFF.

The rearrangement uses TRBV29-1 and TRBJ1-1, with 8 positions matching TRBD1. The CDR3 consists of 14 residues. V lost 1 base, J lost 5 bases, and 6 bases stayed unmatched. Germline loops: CDR1 SQVTM, CDR2 ANQGSEA. CDR3 region: CSVEATTGETEAFF. The CDR3 DNA reads as TGCAGCGTTGAAGCAACGACAGGGGAAACTGAAGCTTTCTTT.

The J gene is TRBJ1-1, the V gene TRBV7-9; a possible D gene is TRBD1 (5 bases). V was trimmed by 8 bases and J by 5 bases, leaving 18 bases between them. Germline loops: CDR1 SEHNR, CDR2 FQNEAQ (reference sequence). CDR3 length: 14 amino acids. The CDR3 DNA follows: TGTGCCAGCCGCCGCTGGGGGGAGGGTACTGAAGCTTTCTTT. It yields the protein CASRRWGEGTEAFF.

The chain links TRBV28 to TRBJ2-2; 8 bases agree with TRBD1. The CDR3 has 14 amino acids. Losses at the gene ends were 6 bases for V and 6 bases for J; bases not matched to a gene: 6. CDR1 MDHEN and CDR2 SYDVKM come from the germline V gene. The CDR3 sequence: CASRQQGAAGELFF. Here the CDR3 DNA reads TGTGCCAGCAGACAGCAGGGGGCAGCCGGGGAGCTGTTTTTT.

This clone showed up just a few times. The V gene is TRBV7-8, the J gene TRBJ2-1; D might be TRBD2 (6 bases). The CDR3 has 16 residues. The V and J ends lost 5 bases and 10 bases respectively, with 24 bases between them. In germline, CDR1 is SGHVS, CDR2 FQNEAQ. CDR3 sequence (DNA): TGTGCCAGCAGCCCGTACCTACTAGCCTCGTACGGCGAGCAGTTCTTC. This gives the protein CASSPYLLASYGEQFF. Full variable domain (missing parts from reference TRBV7-8 and TRBJ2-1): GAGVSQSPRYKVAKRGQDVALRCDPISGHVSLFWYQQALGQGPEFLTYFQNEAQLDKSGLPSDRFFAERPEGSVSTLKIQRTQQEDSAVYLCASSPYLLASYGEQFFGPGTRLTVL.